One and the same sample provided the 19 T cell receptor beta chains below, sequenced in a study of T cell responses to AZD1222 COVID-19 vaccine. Repertoires were generated with immunoSEQ multiplex PCR, while TCRdb's copy carries only in-frame clones and drops some. The table shows around 84,000 clones, with roughly 88% occurring only once. Sequenced here: peripheral blood, sampled 28 days after the second AZD1222 dose. The receptors come from an adult who received the AZD1222 COVID-19 vaccine.

On this clone itself: The sample has other DNA sequences that encode this CDR3 too. This chain connects TRBV3-1 (or the pseudogene TRBV3-2) to TRBJ1-1; possibly TRBD1 for D (6 bases). Germline CDR1 LGHDT, CDR2 YNNKEL (reference sequence). V was shortened by 4 bases and J by 1 base, with 10 bases between the two germline ends. CDR3 size: 14 residues. The CDR3 sequence is CASSRLDRNTEAFF. DNA of the CDR3: TGTGCCAGCAGCCGATTGGACAGGAACACTGAAGCTTTCTTT.

This chain links TRBV10-3 with TRBJ2-3, with D perhaps TRBD1 (6 bases). This CDR3 region has 14 residues. V lost 6 bases and J 5 bases, leaving 15 bases between the germline ends. CDR1 ENHRY and CDR2 SYGVKD come from the germline V gene. CDR3 bases: TGTGCCATCAGGGTCCCGGGACATGTAGATACGCAGTATTTT. Its translation is CAIRVPGHVDTQYF.

The CDR3 DNA reads as TGCAGTGCTAGGAGGGGCAATGAGCAGTTCTTC. Amino acids: CSARRGNEQFF. The V and J genes are TRBV20-1 and TRBJ2-1, with D possibly being TRBD1 or TRBD2 (5 bases each). CDR1 DFQATT and CDR2 SNEGSKA come from the germline V gene (reference sequence). This CDR3 is built from 11 residues. V was clipped by 3 bases and J by 6 bases, with 6 bases between them.

This clone came up a few times. The genes are TRBV12-3 or TRBV12-4 and TRBJ2-1; D is possibly TRBD2 (6 bases). CDR3 length: 13 residues. With 1 base removed from V and 7 bases from J, the gap between germline ends came to 8 bases. For the CDR3, the DNA is TGTGCCAGCAGTTTAGGGGGGGTGAATGAGCAGTTCTTC. Protein product: CASSLGGVNEQFF.

The chain uses TRBV10-3 and TRBJ2-3; 9 nucleotides line up with TRBD1. The CDR3 sequence is 15 residues long. Germline trimming cut 3 bases from V and 3 bases from J; bases unmatched to any gene: 4. Germline V gives CDR1 ENHRY, CDR2 SYGVKD. CDR3 sequence reads: CAISDPGQGTDTQYF. The CDR3 nucleotides read TGTGCCATCAGTGATCCGGGACAGGGTACAGATACGCAGTATTTT.

The chain recombines TRBV5-1 with TRBJ1-4; D unresolved. V was trimmed by 5 bases and J by 2 bases, leaving 4 bases between them. CDR1 and CDR2 from the germline V gene are SGHRS and YFSETQ. The CDR3 extends over 12 amino acids. The CDR3 DNA follows: TGCGCCAGCAGAGGGACTAATGAAAAACTGTTTTTT. It is translated as CASRGTNEKLFF.

The V call is TRBV18, the J call TRBJ2-1, with 8 bases matching TRBD2. J gave up 4 bases and V 6 bases, and 5 bases lay outside the gene matches. The germline V gene encodes CDR1 KGHSH and CDR2 LQKENI. CDR3 size: 14 residues. CDR3: CASSALAGYNEQFF. In DNA, the CDR3 is TGTGCCAGCTCCGCGCTAGCGGGTTACAATGAGCAGTTCTTC.

The chain's CDR3 is CASSFPQGSFYEQYF. Written as DNA, the CDR3 is TGTGCCAGCAGTTTTCCCCAGGGCAGTTTCTACGAGCAGTACTTC. The rearrangement joins TRBV28 to TRBJ2-7; possible D gene TRBD1, 5 bases. The germline gives CDR1 MDHEN, CDR2 SYDVKM. The CDR3 has 15 residues. Trimming removed 3 bases at V and 3 bases at J, with 15 bases between.

The chain recombines TRBV7-9 with TRBJ2-7; 10 bases match TRBD2. This CDR3 has 16 residues. Germline trimming cut 1 base from V and 4 bases from J; bases unmatched to any gene: 7. Germline CDR1 and CDR2: SEHNR and FQNEAQ (reference sequence). This CDR3 is CASSLGASGRDYEQYF. The CDR3 DNA is TGTGCCAGCAGCTTAGGGGCTAGCGGGAGAGATTACGAGCAGTACTTC.

The chain links TRBV21-1 to TRBJ2-7; the table's D gene call, TRBD1, was not cross checked with the DNA. TRBV21-1 corresponds to a pseudogene. This CDR3 comprises 13 residues. The CDR3 here is CASSKGDSYEQYF. CDR3 in DNA: TGTGCCAGCAGCAAGGGGGACAGCTACGAGCAGTACTTC.

The chain has TRBV13 and TRBJ1-2; tentatively, D is TRBD1 (5 bases). The V gene's germline CDR1 is PRHDT and CDR2 FYEKMQ (reference sequence). With 5 bases removed from V and 4 bases from J, the gap between germline ends came to 17 bases. The CDR3 has 15 amino acids. CDR3 loop: CASSTRTRPRYGYTF. The CDR3 DNA reads TGTGCCAGCAGCACACGGACACGACCTCGCTATGGCTACACCTTC.

The chain links TRBV7-9 to TRBJ1-2; 8 bases agree with TRBD1. This CDR3 comprises 18 residues. Losses at the gene ends were 2 bases for V and 0 bases for J; bases not matched to a gene: 11. CDR1 SEHNR and CDR2 FQNEAQ come from the germline V gene (reference sequence). CDR3 protein: CASSLRWTGSESNYGYTF. The CDR3 DNA sequence: TGTGCCAGCAGCTTAAGGTGGACAGGGTCAGAGTCTAACTATGGCTACACCTTC.

The chain is built from TRBV4-1 and TRBJ2-6; D not certain. V lost 0 bases to trimming and J lost 0 bases, with 6 bases between them. Per the germline V gene, CDR1 is MGHRA and CDR2 is YSYEKL. This CDR3 contains 16 residues. Written as DNA, the CDR3 is TGCGCCAGCAGCCAAGAGTCCAGCTCTGGGGCCAACGTCCTGACTTTC. Protein sequence: CASSQESSSGANVLTF.

V gene TRBV9 combines with J gene TRBJ1-1, with D perhaps matching TRBD1 (5 bases). The V and J ends lost 4 bases and 7 bases respectively, with 26 bases between them. Looked up from germline, CDR1 is SGDLS and CDR2 is YYNGEE. This CDR3 has 17 residues. The CDR3 loop reads CASSPQPSPQGGDEAFF. CDR3 nucleotide sequence: TGTGCCAGCAGCCCACAGCCGTCACCTCAGGGAGGCGATGAAGCTTTCTTT.

The V gene is TRBV27, the J gene TRBJ1-6; 7 bases line up with TRBD1. The CDR3 spans 17 residues. The junction had 13 bases not matched to a gene; V was cut back by 5 bases and J by 6 bases. The germline CDR1 and CDR2 sequences are MNHEY and SMNVEV (reference sequence). This CDR3 reads CASSPLPAGTANSPLHF. DNA for the CDR3: TGTGCCAGCAGTCCCCTCCCCGCCGGGACAGCTAATTCACCCCTCCACTTT.

This chain uses TRBV18 with TRBJ1-1; D unclear. Trimming shortened V by 2 bases and J by 3 bases, and 13 bases separated the two germline ends. Per germline, CDR1 KGHSH and CDR2 LQKENI. The CDR3 has 15 residues. CDR3: CASSPVGDGDTEAFF. The DNA for the CDR3 is TGTGCCAGCTCACCAGTGGGCGATGGGGACACTGAAGCTTTCTTT.

As to this clone: The germline gene is not matched at one end of the junction; a read error may be the cause. The chain carries TRBV24-1 and TRBJ2-2; the D call may be TRBD1 or TRBD2 (5 bases each). This CDR3 is built from 16 residues. Looked up from germline, CDR1 is KGHDR and CDR2 is SFDVKD. The CDR3: CATCAPGPGTTGELFF. The CDR3 coding sequence is TGCGCCACCTGTGCCCCCGGACCGGGGACCACCGGGGAGCTGTTTTTT.

The genes are TRBV6-5 and TRBJ1-4; D unclear. V shed 7 bases and J shed 8 bases, with 8 bases lying between them. This CDR3 region has 11 residues. Per the germline V gene, CDR1 is MNHEY and CDR2 is SVGAGI. CDR3 DNA: TGTGCCAGCAAGGTCTCCGAAAAACTGTTTTTT. It encodes CASKVSEKLFF.

The chain combines TRBV4-1 with TRBJ1-2; D is possibly TRBD1 (6 bases). In germline, CDR1 is MGHRA, CDR2 YSYEKL. The V end was cut by 2 bases, the J end by 4 bases, with 11 bases between. This CDR3 comprises 14 residues. The CDR3 reads CASSQSRGIYGYTF. Here the CDR3 DNA reads TGCGCCAGCAGCCAAAGCAGGGGTATCTATGGCTACACCTTC.